This T cell receptor beta chain was captured by sequencing in a study of T-cell memory formation after mild COVID-19. On the study more broadly: Largely, TCR clusters stayed within a single donor.

Overall study results and limits: Clones that contracted from day 15 to 85 had balanced CD4/CD8; later expanders were CD4+ biased. Confirmation of SARS-CoV-2 specificity was lacking for second-wave clones peaking day 37. Prior to infection, memory already included some responding clones, suggesting cross-reactive memory joined.

This CDR3 has 15 amino acids. Germline V lookup: CDR1 SGHRS, CDR2 YFSETQ. V was shortened by 5 bases and J by 4 bases, with 18 bases between the two germline ends. This clonotype was seen more than once but under ten times. Its target is not known. TCRdb processed the 5' RACE reads anew with MiXCR; each CDR3 protein has one entry. The repertoire consists of about 270,000 distinct CDR3 sequences, with roughly 14% occurring once and the leading ten covering 2.1%. The sequencing input was PBMCs or a T cell subset sorted from them (not recorded which). The TCR was taken from an adult woman who had mild COVID-19 (a few samples of this study predate the infection). Cell type and time point are not known. The J gene is TRBJ1-2, the V gene TRBV5-1; maybe TRBD1 (5 bases). The CDR3 region is CASRKSGALAYGYTF. For the CDR3, the DNA is TGCGCCAGCAGGAAGAGTGGGGCATTGGCCTATGGCTACACCTTC.